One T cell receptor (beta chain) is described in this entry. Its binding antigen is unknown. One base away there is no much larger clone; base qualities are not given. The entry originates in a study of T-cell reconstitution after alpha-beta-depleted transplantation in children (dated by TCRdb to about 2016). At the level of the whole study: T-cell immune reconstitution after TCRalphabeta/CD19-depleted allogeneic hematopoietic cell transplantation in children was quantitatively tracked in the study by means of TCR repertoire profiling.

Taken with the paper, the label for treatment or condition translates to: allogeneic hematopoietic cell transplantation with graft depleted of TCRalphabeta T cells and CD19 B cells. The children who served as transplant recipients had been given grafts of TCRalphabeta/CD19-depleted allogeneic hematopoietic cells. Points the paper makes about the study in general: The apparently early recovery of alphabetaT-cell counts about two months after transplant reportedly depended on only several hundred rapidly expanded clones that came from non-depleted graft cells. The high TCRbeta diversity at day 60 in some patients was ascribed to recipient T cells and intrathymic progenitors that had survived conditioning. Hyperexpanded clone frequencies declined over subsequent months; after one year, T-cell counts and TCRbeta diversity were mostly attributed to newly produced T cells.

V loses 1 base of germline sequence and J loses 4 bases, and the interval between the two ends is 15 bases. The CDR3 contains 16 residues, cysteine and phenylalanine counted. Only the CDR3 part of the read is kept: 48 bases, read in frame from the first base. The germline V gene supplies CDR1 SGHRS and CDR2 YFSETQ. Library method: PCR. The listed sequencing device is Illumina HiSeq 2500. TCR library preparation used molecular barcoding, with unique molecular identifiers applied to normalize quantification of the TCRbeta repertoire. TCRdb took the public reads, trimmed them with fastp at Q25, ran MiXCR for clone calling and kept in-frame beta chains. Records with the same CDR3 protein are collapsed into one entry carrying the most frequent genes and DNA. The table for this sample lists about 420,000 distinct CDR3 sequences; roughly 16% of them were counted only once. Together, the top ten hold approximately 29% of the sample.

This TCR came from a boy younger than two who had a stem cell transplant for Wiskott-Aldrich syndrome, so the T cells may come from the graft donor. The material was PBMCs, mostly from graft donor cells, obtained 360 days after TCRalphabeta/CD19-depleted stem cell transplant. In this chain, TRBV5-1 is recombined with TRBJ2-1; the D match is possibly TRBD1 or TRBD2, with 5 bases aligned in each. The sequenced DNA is TGCGCCAGCAGCTTGTGGTCGGGGCGGGCATACAATGAGCAGTTCTTC. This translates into CASSLWSGRAYNEQFF.